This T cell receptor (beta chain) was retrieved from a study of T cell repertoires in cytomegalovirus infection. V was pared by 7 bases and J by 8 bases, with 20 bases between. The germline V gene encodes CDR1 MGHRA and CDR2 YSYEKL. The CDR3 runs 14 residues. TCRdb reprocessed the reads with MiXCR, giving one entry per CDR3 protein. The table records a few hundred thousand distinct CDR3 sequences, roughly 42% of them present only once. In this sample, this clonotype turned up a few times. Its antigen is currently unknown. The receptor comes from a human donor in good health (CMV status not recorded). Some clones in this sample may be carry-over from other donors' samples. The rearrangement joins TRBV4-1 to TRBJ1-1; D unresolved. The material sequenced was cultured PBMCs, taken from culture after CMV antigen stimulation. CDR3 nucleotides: TGCGCCAGCACCAAAACCGACGGGTCCCGGGAAGCTTTCTTT. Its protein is CASTKTDGSREAFF.